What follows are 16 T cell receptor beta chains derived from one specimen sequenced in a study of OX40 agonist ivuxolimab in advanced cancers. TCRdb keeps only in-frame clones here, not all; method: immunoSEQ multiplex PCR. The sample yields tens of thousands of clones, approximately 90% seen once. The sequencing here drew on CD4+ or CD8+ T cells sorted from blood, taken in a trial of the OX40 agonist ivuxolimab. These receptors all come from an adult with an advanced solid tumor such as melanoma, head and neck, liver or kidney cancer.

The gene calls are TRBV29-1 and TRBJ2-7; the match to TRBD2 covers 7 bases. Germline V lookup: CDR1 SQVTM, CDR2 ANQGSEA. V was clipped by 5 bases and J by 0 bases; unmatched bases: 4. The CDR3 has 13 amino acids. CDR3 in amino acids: CSVTSETSYEQYF. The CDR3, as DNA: TGCAGCGTTACTAGCGAGACCTCCTACGAGCAGTACTTC.

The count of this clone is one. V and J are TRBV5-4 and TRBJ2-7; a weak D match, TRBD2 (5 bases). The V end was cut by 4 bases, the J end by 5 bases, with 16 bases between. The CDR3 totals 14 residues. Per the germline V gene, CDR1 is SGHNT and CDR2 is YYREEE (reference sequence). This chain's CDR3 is CASSEVGVLNEQYF. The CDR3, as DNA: TGTGCCAGCAGCGAAGTCGGGGTCTTGAACGAGCAGTACTTC.

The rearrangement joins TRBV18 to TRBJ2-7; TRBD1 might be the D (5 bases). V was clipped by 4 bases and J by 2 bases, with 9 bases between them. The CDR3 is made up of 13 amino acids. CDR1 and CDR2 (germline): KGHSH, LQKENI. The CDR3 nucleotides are TGTGCCAGCTCACTCTTACAGGCCTACGAGCAGTACTTC. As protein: CASSLLQAYEQYF. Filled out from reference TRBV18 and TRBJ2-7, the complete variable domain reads NAGVMQNPRHLVRRRGQEARLRCSPMKGHSHVYWYRQLPEEGLKFMVYLQKENIIDESGMPKERFSAEFPKEGPSILRIQQVVRGDSAAYFCASSLLQAYEQYFGPGTRLTVT.

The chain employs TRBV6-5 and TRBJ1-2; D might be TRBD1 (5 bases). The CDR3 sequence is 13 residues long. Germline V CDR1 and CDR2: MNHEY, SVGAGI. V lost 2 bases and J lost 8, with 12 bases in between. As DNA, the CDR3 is TGTGCCAGCAGTTACGGTCGCAGGGACGGCTACACCTTC. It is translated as CASSYGRRDGYTF.

The CDR3 DNA follows: TGTGCCAGTACCCCTAGGGCGAGCAATCAGCCCCAGCATTTT. Protein: CASTPRASNQPQHF. The chain links TRBV19 to TRBJ1-5; D uncertain. Trimming shortened V by 7 bases and J by 1 base, and 11 bases separated the two germline ends. CDR3 length equals 14 residues. In germline, CDR1 is LNHDA, CDR2 SQIVND (reference sequence).

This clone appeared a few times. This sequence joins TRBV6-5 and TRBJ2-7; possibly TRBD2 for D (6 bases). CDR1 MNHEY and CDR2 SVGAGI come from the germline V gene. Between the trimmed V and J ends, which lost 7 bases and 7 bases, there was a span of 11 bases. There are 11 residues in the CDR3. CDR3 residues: CASTSGLEQYF. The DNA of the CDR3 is TGTGCCAGCACGAGCGGACTAGAGCAGTACTTC.

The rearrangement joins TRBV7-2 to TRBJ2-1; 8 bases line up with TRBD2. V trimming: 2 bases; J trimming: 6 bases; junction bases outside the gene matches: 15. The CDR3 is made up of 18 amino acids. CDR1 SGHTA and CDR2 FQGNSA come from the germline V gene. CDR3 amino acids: CASSLRGQRLAGRNEQFF. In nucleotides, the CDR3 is TGTGCCAGCAGCTTAAGGGGCCAGAGGTTAGCGGGACGCAATGAGCAGTTCTTC.

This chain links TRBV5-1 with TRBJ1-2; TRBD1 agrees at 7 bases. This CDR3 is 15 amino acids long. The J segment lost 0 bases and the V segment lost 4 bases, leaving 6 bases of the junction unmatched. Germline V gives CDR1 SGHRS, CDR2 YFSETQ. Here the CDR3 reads CASSLRQGTNYGYTF. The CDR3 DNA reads TGCGCCAGCAGCCTCAGACAGGGAACTAACTATGGCTACACCTTC.

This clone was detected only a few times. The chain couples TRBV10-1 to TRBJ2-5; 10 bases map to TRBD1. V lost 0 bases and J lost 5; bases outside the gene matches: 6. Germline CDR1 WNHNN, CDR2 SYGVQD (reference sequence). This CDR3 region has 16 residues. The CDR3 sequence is CASSESRTGGYETQYF. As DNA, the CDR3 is TGCGCCAGCAGTGAGTCTAGGACAGGGGGATATGAGACCCAGTACTTC.

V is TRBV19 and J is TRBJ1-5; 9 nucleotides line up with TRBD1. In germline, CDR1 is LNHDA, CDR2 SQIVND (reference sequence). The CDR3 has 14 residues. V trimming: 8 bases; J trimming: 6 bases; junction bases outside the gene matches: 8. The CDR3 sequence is CASAPGQGIQPQHF. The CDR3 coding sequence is TGTGCCAGTGCTCCGGGACAGGGTATTCAGCCCCAGCATTTT.

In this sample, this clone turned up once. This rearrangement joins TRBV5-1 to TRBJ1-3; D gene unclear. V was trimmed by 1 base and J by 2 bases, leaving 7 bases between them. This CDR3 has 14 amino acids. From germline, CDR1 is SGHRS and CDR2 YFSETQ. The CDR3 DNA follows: TGCGCCAGCAGCTTGTCGTCAGCTGGAAACACCATATATTTT. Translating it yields CASSLSSAGNTIYF.

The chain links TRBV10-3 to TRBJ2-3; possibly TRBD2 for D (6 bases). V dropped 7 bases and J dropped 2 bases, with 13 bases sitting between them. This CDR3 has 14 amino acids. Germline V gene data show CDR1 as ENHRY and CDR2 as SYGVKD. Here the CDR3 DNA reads TGTGCCATCAACCGGGACTTTGACACAGATACGCAGTATTTT. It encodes CAINRDFDTDTQYF.

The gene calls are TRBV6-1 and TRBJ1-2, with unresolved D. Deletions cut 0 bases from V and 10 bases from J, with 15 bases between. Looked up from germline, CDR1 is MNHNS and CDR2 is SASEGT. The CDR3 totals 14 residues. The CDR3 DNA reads TGTGCCAGCAGTGAAGCGTTCGGGGATCGCGACTACACCTTC. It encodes CASSEAFGDRDYTF.

The CDR3 DNA sequence: TGTGCCAGCAGCTTGGAAGGGGTTAGTAGGGATCAGCCCCAGCATTTT. Translating it yields CASSLEGVSRDQPQHF. This sequence joins TRBV5-5 and TRBJ1-5; TRBD1 is a possible D gene (5 bases). Germline loops: CDR1 SGHKS, CDR2 YYEKEE (reference sequence). V lost 0 bases to trimming and J lost 5 bases, with 15 bases between them. This CDR3 is 16 amino acids long.

The DNA for the CDR3 is TGCGCCAGCAGCTTGGGACAGGGGGCTGACGAGCAGTACTTC. It is translated as CASSLGQGADEQYF. The rearrangement joins TRBV5-1 to TRBJ2-7; 10 bases map to TRBD1. Trimming removed 0 bases from V and 5 bases from J; junction bases left unmatched: 2. The CDR3 loop spans 14 amino acids. Germline V CDR1 and CDR2: SGHRS, YFSETQ.

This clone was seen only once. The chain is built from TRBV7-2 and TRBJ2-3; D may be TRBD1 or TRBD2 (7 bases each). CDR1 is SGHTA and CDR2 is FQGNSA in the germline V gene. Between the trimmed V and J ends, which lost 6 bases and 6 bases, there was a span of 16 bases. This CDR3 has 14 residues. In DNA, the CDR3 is TGTGCCAGCAGAGCGGGACAGTACATGGATACGCAGTATTTT. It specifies CASRAGQYMDTQYF.